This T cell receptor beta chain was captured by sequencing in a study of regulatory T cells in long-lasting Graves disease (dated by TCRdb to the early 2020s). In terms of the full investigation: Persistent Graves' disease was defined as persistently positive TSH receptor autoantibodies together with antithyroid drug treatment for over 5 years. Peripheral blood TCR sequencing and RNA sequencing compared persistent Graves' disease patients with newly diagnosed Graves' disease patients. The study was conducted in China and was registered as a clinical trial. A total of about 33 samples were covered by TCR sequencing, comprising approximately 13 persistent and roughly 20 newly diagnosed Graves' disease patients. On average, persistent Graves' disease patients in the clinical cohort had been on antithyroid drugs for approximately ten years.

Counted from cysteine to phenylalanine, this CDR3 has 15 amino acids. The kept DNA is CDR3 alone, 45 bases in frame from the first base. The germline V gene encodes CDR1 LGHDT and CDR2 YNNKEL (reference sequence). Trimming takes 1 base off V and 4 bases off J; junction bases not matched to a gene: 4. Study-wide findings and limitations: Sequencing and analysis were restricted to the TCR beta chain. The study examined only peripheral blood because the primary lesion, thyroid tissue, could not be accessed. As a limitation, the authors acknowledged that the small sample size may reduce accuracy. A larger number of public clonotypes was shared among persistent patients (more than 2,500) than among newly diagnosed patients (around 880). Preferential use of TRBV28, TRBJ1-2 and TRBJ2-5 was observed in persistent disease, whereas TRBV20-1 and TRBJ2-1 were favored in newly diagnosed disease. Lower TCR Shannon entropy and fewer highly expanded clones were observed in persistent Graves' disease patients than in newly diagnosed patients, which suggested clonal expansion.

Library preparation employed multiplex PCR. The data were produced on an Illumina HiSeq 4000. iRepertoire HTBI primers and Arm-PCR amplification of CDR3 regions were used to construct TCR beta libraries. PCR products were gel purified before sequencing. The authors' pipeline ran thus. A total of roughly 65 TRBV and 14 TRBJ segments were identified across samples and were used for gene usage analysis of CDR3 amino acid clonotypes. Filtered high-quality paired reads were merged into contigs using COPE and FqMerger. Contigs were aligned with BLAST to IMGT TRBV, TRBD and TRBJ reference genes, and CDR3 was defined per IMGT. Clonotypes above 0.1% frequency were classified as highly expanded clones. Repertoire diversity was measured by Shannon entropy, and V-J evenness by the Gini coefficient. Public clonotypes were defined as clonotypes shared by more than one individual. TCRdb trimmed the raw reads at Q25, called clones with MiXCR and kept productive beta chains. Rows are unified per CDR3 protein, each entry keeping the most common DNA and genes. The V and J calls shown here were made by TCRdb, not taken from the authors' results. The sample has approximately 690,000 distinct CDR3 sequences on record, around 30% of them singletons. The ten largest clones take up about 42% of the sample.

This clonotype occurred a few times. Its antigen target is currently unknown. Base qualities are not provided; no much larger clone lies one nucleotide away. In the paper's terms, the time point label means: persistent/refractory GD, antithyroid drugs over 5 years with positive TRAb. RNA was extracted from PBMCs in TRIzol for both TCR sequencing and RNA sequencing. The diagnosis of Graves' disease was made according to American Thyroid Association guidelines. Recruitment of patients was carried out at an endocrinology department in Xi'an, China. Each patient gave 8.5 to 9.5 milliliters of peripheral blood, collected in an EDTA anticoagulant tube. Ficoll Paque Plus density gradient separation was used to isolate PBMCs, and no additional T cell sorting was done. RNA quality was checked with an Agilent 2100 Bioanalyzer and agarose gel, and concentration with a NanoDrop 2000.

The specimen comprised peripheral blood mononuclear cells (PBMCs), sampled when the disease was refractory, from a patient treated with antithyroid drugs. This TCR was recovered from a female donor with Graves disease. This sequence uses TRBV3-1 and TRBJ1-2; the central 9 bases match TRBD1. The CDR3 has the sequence CASSQGTGETYGYTF. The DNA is TGTGCCAGCAGCCAAGGGACAGGGGAAACCTATGGCTACACCTTC.